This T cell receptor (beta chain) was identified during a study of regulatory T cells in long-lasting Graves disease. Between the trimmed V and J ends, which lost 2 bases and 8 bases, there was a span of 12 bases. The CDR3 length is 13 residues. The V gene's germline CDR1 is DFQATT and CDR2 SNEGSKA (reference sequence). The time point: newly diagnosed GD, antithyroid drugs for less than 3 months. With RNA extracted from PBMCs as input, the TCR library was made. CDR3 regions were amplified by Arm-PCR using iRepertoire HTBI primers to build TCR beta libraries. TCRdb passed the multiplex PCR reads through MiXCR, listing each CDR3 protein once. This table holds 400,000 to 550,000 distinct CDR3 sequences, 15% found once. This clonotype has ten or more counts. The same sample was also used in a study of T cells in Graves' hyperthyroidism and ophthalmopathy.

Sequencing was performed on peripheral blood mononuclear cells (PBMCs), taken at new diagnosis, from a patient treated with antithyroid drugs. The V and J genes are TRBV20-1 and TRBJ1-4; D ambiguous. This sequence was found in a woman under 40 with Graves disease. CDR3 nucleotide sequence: TGCAGTGCTAGAACGGGCCACGGCGAAAAACTGTTTTTT. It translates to CSARTGHGEKLFF.